What follows are 30 T cell receptor beta chains derived from one specimen sequenced in a study of blood T cell repertoires in COVID-19. Generated by immunoSEQ multiplex PCR, the TCRdb table keeps only in-frame clones and is missing some. The table includes more than 40,000 clones, around 86% detected once. Sequenced sample: peripheral blood. These receptors were collected from a human donor in a cohort sampled during active COVID-19.

The chain is built from TRBV2 and TRBJ2-2; D unresolved. CDR3 length equals 12 residues. Looked up from germline, CDR1 is SNHLY and CDR2 is FYNNEI. Trimming took off 3 bases at V and 6 bases at J, with 5 bases between the two ends. The CDR3 here is CASSDHSGELFF. DNA of the CDR3: TGTGCCAGCAGTGATCACTCCGGGGAGCTGTTTTTT.

This clone occurred once. The V call is TRBV4-3, the J call TRBJ1-2; D ambiguous. The CDR3 extends over 14 amino acids. Germline V gene lookup returns CDR1 LGHNA and CDR2 YSLEER. Trimming removed 0 bases at V and 0 bases at J, with 5 bases between. In DNA form, the CDR3 reads TGCGCCAGCAGCCAAGAGTTAGCTAACTATGGCTACACCTTC. It codes for CASSQELANYGYTF.

The genes are TRBV6-2 or TRBV6-3 and TRBJ2-7; no definite D call. CDR1 is MNHEY, CDR2 SVGEGT, per germline. The CDR3 runs 15 residues. The ends were cut back, 0 bases at V and 4 bases at J, with 13 bases in the middle. As DNA, the CDR3 is TGTGCCAGCAGTTACTCGCCCCCGGTTCGTTACGAGCAGTACTTC. Translated, it gives CASSYSPPVRYEQYF.

This clone was counted only a few times. The V gene is TRBV2, the J gene TRBJ2-7, with 9 nucleotides matching TRBD1. Germline CDR1 SNHLY, CDR2 FYNNEI. The CDR3 runs 15 residues. Unmatched junction bases numbered 7, after V lost 2 bases and J lost 5 bases. CDR3 sequence (DNA): TGTGCCAGCAGTGAAACCTGGACAGGGGCTAACGAGCAGTACTTC. It codes for CASSETWTGANEQYF.

V usage is TRBV6-5 and J usage is TRBJ2-7; TRBD2 aligns across 11 bases. V lost 8 bases and J lost 3; bases outside the gene matches: 6. This CDR3 comprises 14 residues. From germline, CDR1 is MNHEY and CDR2 SVGAGI. The CDR3 region has the DNA TGTGCCAGCGGAACTAGCGGGGGTTTCTACGAGCAGTACTTC. Its protein is CASGTSGGFYEQYF.

The CDR3 DNA follows: TGTGCCAGCAGTCCGGGGACAGGGAGGACCGGGGAGCTGTTTTTT. Translated: CASSPGTGRTGELFF. The chain recombines TRBV28 with TRBJ2-2; TRBD1 aligns across 9 bases. This CDR3 spans 15 amino acids. V was clipped by 5 bases and J by 5 bases; unmatched bases: 6. Germline CDR1 MDHEN, CDR2 SYDVKM.

CDR3 coding DNA: TGTGCCTGGAGTAGCCTAGCGGGGGACACCGGGGAGCTGTTTTTT. Protein sequence: CAWSSLAGDTGELFF. V usage is TRBV30 and J usage is TRBJ2-2; 10 bases map to TRBD2. V shed 2 bases, J shed 3 bases, and the junction held 3 bases outside the gene matches. Germline loops: CDR1 GTSNPN, CDR2 SVGIG (reference sequence). The CDR3 contains 15 residues.

This chain links TRBV7-9 with TRBJ2-1; perhaps TRBD2 as D (5 bases). The germline V and J ends were trimmed by 8 bases and 3 bases, with 11 bases remaining between them. CDR1 and CDR2 (germline): SEHNR, FQNEAQ (reference sequence). This CDR3 has 13 amino acids. The CDR3 here is CASGRLNYNEQFF. For the CDR3, the DNA is TGTGCCAGCGGGAGACTAAACTACAATGAGCAGTTCTTC.

The CDR3 sequence is CASSLALGTSSYEQYF. The CDR3 DNA follows: TGTGCCAGCAGCTTAGCGTTGGGCACCTCATCCTACGAGCAGTACTTC. The rearrangement uses TRBV7-6 and TRBJ2-7; D unresolved. V lost 0 bases to trimming and J lost 1 base, with 13 bases between them. Germline CDR1 SGHVS, CDR2 FNYEAQ. The CDR3 extends over 16 amino acids. The full variable domain, completed using reference TRBV7-6 and TRBJ2-7, is GAGVSQSPRYKVTKRGQDVALRCDPISGHVSLYWYRQALGQGPEFLTYFNYEAQQDKSGLPNDRFSAERPEGSISTLTIQRTEQRDSAMYRCASSLALGTSSYEQYFGPGTRLTVT.

The DNA of the CDR3 is TGTGCCAGCAGCTTTGGGACTAACAATGAGCAGTTCTTC. As protein: CASSFGTNNEQFF. The chain employs TRBV5-6 and TRBJ2-1; TRBD2 matches 7 bases. V dropped 2 bases and J dropped 5; count of bases not matched to a gene: 1. The CDR3 is 13 residues long. Germline V gives CDR1 SGHDT, CDR2 YYEEEE.

A single count supports this clone. The chain uses TRBV10-3 and TRBJ1-3, with D possibly being TRBD1 (5 bases). CDR3 length: 17 residues. Germline CDR1 reads ENHRY; CDR2 reads SYGVKD. The V end was cut by 2 bases, the J end by 2 bases, with 16 bases between. The CDR3 protein is CAISEIGQGVPGNTIYF. In DNA form, the CDR3 reads TGTGCCATCAGTGAGATAGGCCAGGGTGTTCCTGGAAACACCATATATTTT.

The chain has TRBV18 and TRBJ2-1; TRBD2 aligns across 10 bases. The CDR3 totals 18 residues. Germline values: CDR1 KGHSH, CDR2 LQKENI. The V and J ends lost 2 bases and 0 bases, in that order; junction bases with no gene match: 7. CDR3: CASSPSRASGSSYNEQFF. CDR3 coding DNA: TGTGCCAGCTCACCATCCCGGGCTAGCGGGAGCTCCTACAATGAGCAGTTCTTC.

This clone was found once. This sequence joins TRBV7-3 and TRBJ2-2; 9 nucleotides line up with TRBD1. This CDR3 contains 16 residues. With 4 bases clipped from V and 7 bases from J, the junction kept 10 bases outside the gene matches. The germline V gene has CDR1 SGHTA and CDR2 FQGTGA. CDR3 coding DNA: TGTGCCAGCAGCTCCGATCGGACAGGGGCCGGCGGGGAGCTGTTTTTT. As protein: CASSSDRTGAGGELFF.

This clone was recorded only once. The chain couples TRBV27 to TRBJ1-2, with 8 positions matching TRBD1. The V segment lost 4 bases and the J segment 3 bases; nucleotides outside the gene matches: 10. The CDR3 has 16 amino acids. Looked up from germline, CDR1 is MNHEY and CDR2 is SMNVEV (reference sequence). The CDR3 DNA follows: TGTGCCAGCAGTTCGACACCGGACAGGGCTTACTATGGCTACACCTTC. Translated, it gives CASSSTPDRAYYGYTF.

The chain has TRBV21-1 and TRBJ1-6; the tabulated D call, TRBD1, remains unverified against the DNA. TRBV21-1 is an annotated pseudogene. The CDR3 consists of 14 residues. The CDR3 sequence is CASSSRDTDSPLHF. The DNA of the CDR3 is TGTGCCAGCAGCAGCCGGGACACAGATTCACCCCTCCACTTT.

Concerning this clone: Sequence at one end of the junction differs from germline and may be a read error. The chain has TRBV5-1 and TRBJ2-7; maybe TRBD2 (6 bases). This CDR3 is 12 amino acids long. Germline CDR1 is SGHRS and CDR2 is YFSETQ. The chain's CDR3 is CASSPGTPTSVF. In nucleotides, the CDR3 is TGCGCCAGCAGCCCCGGGACTCCAACCTCCGTCTTC. The complete variable domain, with remaining parts taken from reference TRBV5-1 and TRBJ2-7, reads KAGVTQTPRYLIKTRGQQVTLSCSPISGHRSVSWYQQTPGQGLQFLFEYFSETQRNKGNFPGRFSGRQFSNSRSEMNVSTLELGDSALYLCASSPGTPTSVFGPGTRLTVT.

The rearrangement links TRBV13 to TRBJ1-2; possibly TRBD1 for D (5 bases). The germline CDR1 and CDR2 sequences are PRHDT and FYEKMQ (reference sequence). Trimming removed 1 base from V and 0 bases from J, with 9 bases in between. The CDR3 totals 15 residues. The DNA for the CDR3 is TGTGCCAGCAGCTTAGTTACAGGAGCTAACTATGGCTACACCTTC. Translation gives CASSLVTGANYGYTF.

This sequence joins TRBV4-3 and TRBJ2-2; 10 bases agree with TRBD2. Looked up from germline, CDR1 is LGHNA and CDR2 is YSLEER. V was clipped by 0 bases and J by 9 bases; unmatched bases: 7. The CDR3 contains 16 residues. CDR3: CASSQERAGGSWELFF. The CDR3 bases are TGCGCCAGCAGCCAAGAGCGAGCGGGGGGGTCGTGGGAGCTGTTTTTT.

The chain is built from TRBV4-2 and TRBJ2-3; TRBD2 is a possible D gene (7 bases). The V gene lost 4 bases and the J gene lost 3 bases, with 17 bases spanning the gap. The CDR3 totals 16 residues. From germline, CDR1 is LGHNA and CDR2 YNFKEQ. This CDR3 is CASSRGGGEGTDTQYF. CDR3 coding DNA: TGTGCCAGCAGCCGAGGGGGAGGGGAAGGAACAGATACGCAGTATTTT.

The V gene is TRBV9, the J gene TRBJ1-3; D perhaps matches TRBD1 (6 bases). Between the trimmed V and J ends, which lost 4 bases and 4 bases, there was a span of 12 bases. The CDR3 covers 14 residues. The germline gives CDR1 SGDLS, CDR2 YYNGEE. DNA for the CDR3: TGTGCCAGCAGCACAGGGAGCACGGGAAACACCATATATTTT. Translating it yields CASSTGSTGNTIYF.

The sample holds a few counts of this clone. The chain employs TRBV4-1 and TRBJ1-4; a weak D match, TRBD1 (5 bases). This CDR3 region has 14 residues. The V gene lost 6 bases and the J gene lost 8 bases, with 16 bases spanning the gap. Germline CDR1 and CDR2: MGHRA and YSYEKL. The CDR3 region has the DNA TGCGCCAGCAGGGGAAGGGGCGCTCGGGAAAAACTGTTTTTT. Its translation is CASRGRGAREKLFF.

The chain couples TRBV2 to TRBJ2-2, with TRBD2 identical over 10 bases. The CDR3 sequence is 16 residues long. V was clipped by 4 bases and J by 4 bases; unmatched bases: 6. CDR1 and CDR2 from the germline V gene are SNHLY and FYNNEI. CDR3 DNA: TGTGCCAGCAGTGGCCTAGCGGGGGCCAGCACCGGGGAGCTGTTTTTT. It is translated as CASSGLAGASTGELFF.

V usage is TRBV18 and J usage is TRBJ1-4; weak D call: TRBD1 (6 bases). Germline V gives CDR1 KGHSH, CDR2 LQKENI. The V end was cut by 3 bases, the J end by 7 bases, with 18 bases between. The CDR3 loop spans 16 amino acids. The CDR3 protein is CASSPFLDRSGEKLFF. CDR3 DNA sequence: TGTGCCAGCTCACCTTTTCTCGACAGGTCAGGTGAAAAACTGTTTTTT.

This chain links TRBV27 with TRBJ2-1, with 8 nucleotides matching TRBD1. V lost 7 bases, J lost 7 bases, and 6 bases stayed unmatched. The CDR3 totals 13 residues. Germline V gene sequence: CDR1 MNHEY, CDR2 SMNVEV (reference sequence). Here the CDR3 reads CASTPRTGNEQFF. The CDR3 DNA follows: TGTGCCAGCACCCCCAGGACAGGGAATGAGCAGTTCTTC.

CDR3 sequence: CASSSAGLYGYTF. DNA for the CDR3: TGTGCCAGCAGTTCGGCAGGTTTATATGGCTACACCTTC. The genes are TRBV27 and TRBJ1-2; no firm D call. CDR1 and CDR2 from the germline V gene are MNHEY and SMNVEV (reference sequence). The CDR3 is 13 amino acids. Between the trimmed V and J ends, which lost 4 bases and 5 bases, there was a span of 11 bases.

This clone was picked up a small number of times. This chain uses TRBV4-3 with TRBJ1-1, with D possibly being TRBD1 (5 bases). There are 14 residues in the CDR3. Germline CDR1 reads LGHNA; CDR2 reads YSLEER. V was cut by 0 bases and J by 6 bases, with 11 bases left in between. CDR3 sequence reads: CASSQDRGGAEAFF. CDR3 in DNA: TGCGCCAGCAGCCAAGATCGGGGAGGGGCTGAAGCTTTCTTT.

V usage is TRBV5-4 and J usage is TRBJ2-4, with D possibly TRBD2 on 6 matching bases. The length of the CDR3 is 14 residues. V was trimmed by 4 bases and J by 9 bases, leaving 17 bases between them. CDR1 SGHNT and CDR2 YYREEE come from the germline V gene (reference sequence). CDR3 region: CASSPHGGESIQYF. CDR3 nucleotide sequence: TGTGCCAGCAGCCCCCATGGAGGGGAGAGCATTCAGTACTTC.

The rearrangement joins TRBV5-4 to TRBJ2-3; TRBD2 aligns across 12 bases. Germline CDR1 reads SGHNT; CDR2 reads YYREEE (reference sequence). CDR3 size: 16 residues. V trimming: 0 bases; J trimming: 4 bases; junction bases outside the gene matches: 3. CDR3 DNA: TGTGCCAGCAGCTTGGTGACTAGCGGGGGTCCAGATACGCAGTATTTT. Amino acid sequence: CASSLVTSGGPDTQYF.

The chain joins TRBV25-1 to TRBJ1-3; weak D call: TRBD1 (5 bases). Germline CDR1 and CDR2: MGHDK and SYGVNS. V gave up 4 bases and J gave up 8 bases, with 15 bases separating them. This CDR3 region has 14 residues. The CDR3 loop is CASSGAGTHHTIYF. The DNA for the CDR3 is TGTGCCAGCAGTGGGGCCGGGACTCATCACACCATATATTTT.

The CDR3 coding sequence is TGTGCCAGCAGCTTTCGCCTAGCCGGGGATACGCAGTATTTT. Translation: CASSFRLAGDTQYF. J is TRBJ2-3 and V is TRBV7-2; perhaps TRBD2 as D (5 bases). The V gene's germline CDR1 is SGHTA and CDR2 FQGNSA. This CDR3 contains 14 residues. V lost 3 bases and J 6 bases, leaving 13 bases between the germline ends.